This T cell receptor beta chain was identified during a study of T cell responses to AZD1222 COVID-19 vaccine. Study as a whole: Pooled samples include second doses given at about 4 or 12 weeks. General observations from the study: Spike-specific TCR breadth and depth grew following two AZD1222 doses. Donors skewed white British and female; clonal diversity was possibly underestimated. Researchers took repertoire samples only after the peak T cell response had come.

The CDR3 consists of 12 residues. Germline lookup yields CDR1 KGHSH and CDR2 LQKENI. V lost 3 bases and J 9 bases, leaving 8 bases between the germline ends. This clone was counted ten times or more. Its antigen remains unknown. Assay: immunoSEQ multiplex PCR; the TCRdb copy retains only in-frame clones and omits some. The data hold 150,000 or so clones, with roughly 90% observed a single time. This sequence joins TRBV18 and TRBJ2-2; D might be TRBD1 (6 bases). This clonotype was sampled from an adult in good health. The material was peripheral blood, obtained on day 0 of AZD1222 vaccination. The CDR3: CASSPDRRELFF. CDR3 nucleotide sequence: TGTGCCAGCTCACCCGACAGGCGGGAGCTGTTTTTT.